This T cell receptor (beta chain) was captured by sequencing in a study of cytomegalovirus exposure and HLA in healthy donors. For the study at large: Of all 400 or so donors who were genotyped, about 84% belonged to the Caucasian-associated ancestry cluster. Study observations and caveats: Earlier findings revealed that most TCR beta V segments proved productive either about 90% or about 30% of the time.

In germline, CDR1 is SNHLY, CDR2 FYNNEI. Trimming took 8 bases from V and 2 from J, leaving 15 bases between them. The CDR3 has 14 amino acids. Note on this clone: Its antigen remains unidentified.

The PCR had 60 Vbeta and 13 Jbeta primers. Clones were read by immunoSEQ multiplex PCR, and TCRdb kept only the in-frame ones, dropping some. Here the sample spans 150,000 to 200,000 clones, 68% being singletons. At the time of sampling, donors were nominally healthy, though unrecorded immune exposures were likely. The sequencing sample was made of PBMCs. The chain is built from TRBV2 and TRBJ1-2, with D possibly TRBD1 on 6 matching bases. The sequence derives from a woman between 40 and 50 years old in good health and CMV-seropositive. The CDR3 nucleotides are TGTGCCAGCCGATTTCGGCAGGGGAACTATGGCTACACCTTC. Translated, it gives CASRFRQGNYGYTF.